This T cell receptor beta chain is from a study of long-term antiretroviral therapy in people with HIV. Study-level findings and limits: Dominant in the repertoire at all time points were clones expanded before ART.

CDR1 MNHEY and CDR2 SVGAGI come from the germline V gene. The CDR3 length is 11 residues. V lost 6 bases and J lost 8, with 10 bases in between. Worth noting for this clone: What it binds is unknown.

It was in the United States that all participants with HIV were treated. Samples were assayed with immunoSEQ v3.0 at survey level. Only in-frame clones appear in the TCRdb table, and some are missing; sequencing was by immunoSEQ multiplex PCR. The table records 34,000 or so clones, over 75% of them present only once. The chain recombines TRBV6-5 with TRBJ1-1; the D gene is possibly TRBD1 (5 bases). Sequencing used unsorted PBMCs, obtained around 3.3 years after starting antiretroviral therapy. The receptor comes from a man between 18 and 29 years old with HIV. For the CDR3, the DNA is TGTGCCAGCAGAAAAGGGACCGAAGCTTTCTTT. It yields the protein CASRKGTEAFF.